The TCR beta chain under discussion was sequenced for a study of T cell responses to AZD1222 COVID-19 vaccine. Study-wide points: Regions left unmutated in variants are reportedly the target of nearly half of spike-specific TCRs. Among those given AZD1222, only 6 or 7 were seropositive at baseline.

This clone appeared a few times. Its cognate antigen is unknown. Repertoires were generated with immunoSEQ multiplex PCR, while TCRdb's copy carries only in-frame clones and drops some. The sample contains approximately 150,000 clones, 85% to 90% of which appear only once. V was shortened by 4 bases and J by 0 bases, with 7 bases between the two germline ends. Germline loops: CDR1 SQVTM, CDR2 ANQGSEA. The CDR3 is 13 amino acids. Sequenced material: peripheral blood, taken 28 days after the second AZD1222 dose. The chain joins TRBV29-1 to TRBJ1-3; D remains unclear. The source of this sequence is an adult who received the AZD1222 COVID-19 vaccine. The CDR3 DNA sequence: TGCAGCGTTGGGGGAGGCTCTGGAAACACCATATATTTT. Translating it yields CSVGGGSGNTIYF.